This TCR beta chain was observed in a study of blood T cell repertoires in COVID-19. Overall study context: Italy, Spain and the United States were the sources of the convalescent and acute COVID-19 samples. PBMCs, B-cell-depleted T cells, or T cells provided the cDNA or gDNA that made up the material.

Clones were read by immunoSEQ multiplex PCR, and TCRdb kept only the in-frame ones, dropping some. Here the sample spans fewer than 350,000 clones, around 88% being singletons. Assignment of participants to cohorts was predicated upon participant-reported clinical history. Two consecutive negative NP/OP PCR tests, clearance, or resolved symptoms defined Cohort 3 recovery. The length of the CDR3 is 17 residues. Per the germline V gene, CDR1 is SGHTA and CDR2 is FQGTGA. Trimming shortened V by 1 base and J by 7 bases, and 22 bases separated the two germline ends. The chain links TRBV7-3 to TRBJ1-1, with D unresolved. The source of this sequence is a woman in her 40s who had recovered from COVID-19. Sequenced sample: PBMCs or T cells enriched from blood (not recorded which). In DNA, the CDR3 is TGTGCCAGCAGCTTAAGGGGTGGGCGTTTCGGGGAGAGTGAAGCTTTCTTT. Translating gives CASSLRGGRFGESEAFF.